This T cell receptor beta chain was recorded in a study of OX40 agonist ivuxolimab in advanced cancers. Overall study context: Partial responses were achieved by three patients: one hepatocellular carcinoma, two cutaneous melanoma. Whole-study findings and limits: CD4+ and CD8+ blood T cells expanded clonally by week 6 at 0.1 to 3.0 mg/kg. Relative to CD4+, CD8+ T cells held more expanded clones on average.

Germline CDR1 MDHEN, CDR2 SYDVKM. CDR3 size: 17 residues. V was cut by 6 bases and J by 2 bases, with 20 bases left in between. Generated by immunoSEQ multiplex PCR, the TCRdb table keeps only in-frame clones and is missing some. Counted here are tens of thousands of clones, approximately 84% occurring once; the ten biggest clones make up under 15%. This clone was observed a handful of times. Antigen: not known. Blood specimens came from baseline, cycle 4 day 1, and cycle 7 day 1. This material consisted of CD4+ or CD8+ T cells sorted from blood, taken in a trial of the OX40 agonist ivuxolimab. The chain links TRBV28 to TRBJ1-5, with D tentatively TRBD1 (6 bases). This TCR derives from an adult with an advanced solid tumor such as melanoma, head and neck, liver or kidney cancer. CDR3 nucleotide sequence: TGTGCCAGCAGCACGAGTGTCAGGGGTTTTCGCAATCAGCCCCAGCATTTT. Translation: CASSTSVRGFRNQPQHF.